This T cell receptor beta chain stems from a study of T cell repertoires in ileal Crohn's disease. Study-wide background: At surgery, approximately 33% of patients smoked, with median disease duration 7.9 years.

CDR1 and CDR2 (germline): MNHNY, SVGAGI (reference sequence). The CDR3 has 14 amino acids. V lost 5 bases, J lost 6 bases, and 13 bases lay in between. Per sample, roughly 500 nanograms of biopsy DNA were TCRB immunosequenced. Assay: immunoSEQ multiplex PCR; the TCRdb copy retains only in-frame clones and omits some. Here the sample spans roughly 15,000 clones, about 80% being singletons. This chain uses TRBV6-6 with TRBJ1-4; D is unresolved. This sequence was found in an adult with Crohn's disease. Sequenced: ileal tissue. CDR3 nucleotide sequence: TGTGCCAGCAGTCTTGACGCTCGGGATGAAAAACTGTTTTTT. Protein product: CASSLDARDEKLFF.